The rows below give T cell receptor beta chains drawn from one sample of a study of cytomegalovirus exposure and HLA in healthy donors. Assay: immunoSEQ multiplex PCR; the TCRdb copy retains only in-frame clones and omits some. The sample records about 130,000 clones, around 80% being singletons. Sequenced sample: PBMCs. Every receptor here comes from a man aged 25 to 40 in good health and CMV-seronegative. Both conserved end residues are part of each CDR3. D genes are given only for firm matches. Size is omitted from some rows. Given values are once, few, many or a class for expanded clones.

CDR3 protein | CDR3 DNA | clone size | D gene | J gene | V gene | CDR3 length
CASTPQGSHYGYTF | TGCGCCAGCACCCCCCAGGGAAGCCACTATGGCTACACCTTC | - | - | TRBJ1-2 | TRBV10-2 | 14
CASSRQGAWGEAFF | TGCGCCAGCAGCCGACAGGGGGCTTGGGGTGAAGCTTTCTTT | - | TRBD1 | TRBJ1-1 | TRBV4-1 | 14
CASSQTGSNSPLHF | TGTGCCAGCAGCCAAACAGGGAGTAATTCACCCCTCCACTTT | - | - | TRBJ1-6 | TRBV5-6 | 14
CASSFSAQSNQPQHF | TGTGCCAGCAGTTTTTCAGCGCAGAGCAATCAGCCCCAGCATTTT | - | - | TRBJ1-5 | TRBV28 | 15
CASSSTTKTQYF | TGTGCCAGCAGTTCTACCACGAAGACCCAGTACTTC | - | - | TRBJ2-5 | TRBV6-5 | 12
CASIKTSGVGEKLFF | TGTGCCAGCATTAAAACGTCAGGGGTCGGGGAAAAACTGTTTTTT | - | - | TRBJ1-4 | TRBV4-2 | 15
CASSYRGIETQYF | TGTGCCAGCAGTTATAGGGGAATTGAGACCCAGTACTTC | - | - | TRBJ2-5 | TRBV6-5 | 13
CASSPGLDF | TGTGCCAGCAGCCCCGGACTAGACTTC | once | TRBD2 | TRBJ2-5 | TRBV7-8 | 9
CSVEKGAQGYGYTF | TGCAGCGTTGAAAAGGGGGCGCAGGGCTATGGCTACACCTTC | - | TRBD1 | TRBJ1-2 | TRBV29-1 | 14
CASSLNGGIYEQYF | TGTGCCAGCAGCTTAAACGGCGGGATCTACGAGCAGTACTTC | - | - | TRBJ2-7 | TRBV7-3 | 14
CASSYAWANQETQYF | TGTGCCAGCAGTTATGCTTGGGCAAACCAAGAGACCCAGTACTTC | - | - | TRBJ2-5 | TRBV6-5 | 15